A selection of T cell receptor beta chains follows, all from one sample in a study of human T cells and chemical hapten exposure. TCRdb passed the RACE reads through MiXCR, listing each CDR3 protein once. The sample records some 84,000 distinct CDR3 sequences, roughly 10% being singletons. Sequencing used whole blood, obtained in connection with sensitization to the hapten diphenylcyclopropenone (DPC). The receptors derive from a woman in her forties or fifties with alopecia areata. Some clones in this sample may be carry-over from other donors' samples. CDR3s include the opening cysteine and the closing phenylalanine or tryptophan. A D gene is named only where the DNA matches it firmly. Rows may omit the clone size; those that give it use once, few, many or a size class.

TRBV3-1	once	TRBJ2-3	TRBD2	CASSISGSVDTQYF	TGTGCCAGCAGCATTAGCGGGAGTGTGGATACGCAGTATTTT
TRBV6-1	.	TRBJ2-5	.	CASSEVGTQYF	TGTGCCAGCAGTGAAGTAGGGACCCAGTACTTC
TRBV28	many	TRBJ1-4	.	CASSFRQGREKLFF	TGTGCCAGCAGTTTCCGGCAGGGAAGGGAAAAACTGTTTTTT
TRBV11-3	few	TRBJ1-6	.	CASSLVTGSPLHF	TGTGCCAGCAGCTTAGTCACGGGATCACCCCTCCACTTT
TRBV29-1	many	TRBJ2-7	TRBD2	CSVRAGGPPEQYF	TGCAGCGTGCGGGCGGGAGGGCCCCCCGAGCAGTACTTC
TRBV20-1	many	TRBJ1-2	.	CSAYDAANYGYTF	TGCAGTGCTTACGACGCGGCTAACTATGGCTACACCTTC
TRBV20-1	.	TRBJ2-5	.	CSARDPDQETQYF	TGCAGTGCTAGAGATCCAGACCAAGAGACCCAGTACTTC
TRBV23-1	many	TRBJ1-1	TRBD1	CASSHGQGANTEAFF	TGCGCCAGCAGTCACGGACAGGGGGCGAACACTGAAGCTTTCTTT
TRBV28	few	TRBJ1-6	.	CASRDSNSPLHF	TGTGCCAGCAGGGACAGCAATTCACCCCTCCACTTT
TRBV27	.	TRBJ1-6	.	CASSGQPYNSPLHF	TGTGCCAGCAGTGGACAGCCATATAATTCACCCCTCCACTTT
TRBV19	few	TRBJ1-4	TRBD1	CASRNSGTGAEKLFF	TGTGCCAGTAGAAACTCCGGGACAGGGGCTGAAAAACTGTTTTTT
TRBV6-5	.	TRBJ2-2	TRBD2	CASSQGTSGLGELFF	TGTGCCAGCAGCCAGGGGACTAGCGGGCTCGGGGAGCTGTTTTTT
TRBV4-3	few	TRBJ2-5	TRBD1	CASSQDHRGKVGEETQYF	TGCGCCAGCAGCCAAGATCACAGGGGGAAGGTCGGGGAAGAGACCCAGTACTTC
TRBV27	many	TRBJ2-2	TRBD2	CASSLKTSGSSTTGELFF	TGTGCCAGCAGTCTAAAGACTAGCGGGAGTTCAACCACCGGGGAGCTGTTTTTT
TRBV6-5	many	TRBJ1-1	.	CASSSFRAGTEAFF	TGTGCCAGCAGTTCTTTTCGGGCGGGGACTGAAGCTTTCTTT
TRBV12-3/TRBV12-4	many	TRBJ2-5	.	CASSFGNQETQYF	TGTGCCAGCAGTTTCGGGAACCAAGAGACCCAGTACTTC
TRBV4-3	.	TRBJ2-7	.	CASSQDDNYEQYF	TGCGCCAGCAGCCAAGACGACAACTACGAGCAGTACTTC
TRBV11-3	.	TRBJ1-1	.	CASSLDFGDEAFF	TGTGCCAGCAGCTTAGATTTCGGGGATGAAGCTTTCTTT
TRBV7-9	many	TRBJ2-5	.	CASSLLTGGRETQYF	TGTGCCAGCAGCCTACTAACGGGGGGCCGTGAGACCCAGTACTTC
TRBV19	many	TRBJ2-2	TRBD1	CATGQENTGELFF	TGTGCCACGGGACAGGAAAACACCGGGGAGCTGTTTTTT
TRBV29-1	many	TRBJ1-1	.	CSVGDSMNTEAFF	TGCAGCGTGGGAGACTCCATGAACACTGAAGCTTTCTTT
TRBV7-8	many	TRBJ2-1	TRBD2	CASSLVVPSGNNEQFF	TGTGCCAGCAGCTTAGTTGTTCCTAGCGGAAACAATGAGCAGTTCTTC
TRBV18	.	TRBJ1-1	TRBD1	CASSPGQAEAFF	TGTGCCAGCTCACCTGGACAGGCAGAAGCTTTCTTT
TRBV7-2	.	TRBJ2-5	.	CASSSFKETQYF	TGTGCCAGCAGCTCATTTAAAGAGACCCAGTACTTC
TRBV29-1	.	TRBJ2-5	TRBD1	CSVAGTGRQETQYF	TGCAGCGTAGCCGGGACAGGGCGCCAAGAGACCCAGTACTTC
TRBV20-1	many	TRBJ2-4	.	CSAGGAKNIQYF	TGCAGTGCCGGCGGAGCCAAAAACATTCAGTACTTC
TRBV5-1	few	TRBJ2-4	.	CASSLNIDLAKNIQYF	TGCGCCAGCAGCCTGAATATCGATCTAGCCAAAAACATTCAGTACTTC
TRBV11-2	.	TRBJ2-5	.	CASSLVAGAGETQYF	TGTGCCAGCAGCTTAGTTGCGGGGGCTGGGGAGACCCAGTACTTC
TRBV18	many	TRBJ2-7	TRBD1	CASSQPGQGAAEQYF	TGTGCCAGCTCACAACCGGGACAGGGGGCCGCCGAGCAGTACTTC
TRBV6-1	many	TRBJ1-5	.	CASSGAPEEQPQHF	TGTGCCAGCAGTGGAGCCCCGGAGGAGCAGCCCCAGCATTTT
TRBV21-1	.	TRBJ2-6	.	CASSKVGGTPGANVLTF	TGTGCCAGCAGCAAAGTAGGGGGGACGCCTGGGGCCAACGTCCTGACTTTC
TRBV18	many	TRBJ1-1	.	CASSNANRVAEAFF	TGTGCCAGCTCGAATGCAAACAGGGTCGCTGAAGCTTTCTTT
TRBV20-1	few	TRBJ2-5	.	CSARDDWTANQETQYF	TGCAGTGCTCGCGACGACTGGACAGCGAACCAAGAGACCCAGTACTTC
TRBV18	few	TRBJ2-2	TRBD2	CASSPRASGRDTGELFF	TGTGCCAGCTCACCACGGGCCAGCGGGAGAGACACCGGGGAGCTGTTTTTT
TRBV10-2	.	TRBJ1-1	TRBD1	CASRTGMGHTEAFF	TGCGCCAGCAGGACAGGGATGGGTCACACTGAAGCTTTCTTT
TRBV3-1	many	TRBJ2-1	TRBD1	CASSQVQISTTGVSDEQFF	TGTGCCAGCAGCCAAGTCCAAATAAGCACGACAGGGGTAAGCGATGAGCAGTTCTTC
TRBV7-9	.	TRBJ2-7	TRBD1	CASSPDRGRSHEQYF	TGTGCCAGCAGCCCGGACAGGGGGCGATCCCACGAGCAGTACTTC
TRBV24-1	.	TRBJ2-1	.	CATSDSAGPSAEQFF	TGTGCCACCAGTGATTCGGCAGGCCCGTCCGCTGAGCAGTTCTTC
TRBV3-1	few	TRBJ2-7	TRBD1	CASSKAGQEASYEQYF	TGTGCCAGCAGCAAGGCGGGACAGGAAGCCTCCTACGAGCAGTACTTC
TRBV11-2	many	TRBJ1-4	TRBD1	CASSLEDRGREKLFF	TGTGCCAGCAGCTTAGAGGACAGGGGGCGGGAAAAACTGTTTTTT
TRBV4-1	many	TRBJ2-1	.	CASSRLPARDNEQFF	TGCGCCAGCAGCAGACTCCCGGCCCGCGACAATGAGCAGTTCTTC
TRBV5-6	many	TRBJ1-2	TRBD1	CASSLVLTGGAHYGYTF	TGTGCCAGCAGCTTGGTCCTCACAGGGGGCGCCCACTATGGCTACACCTTC
TRBV6-5	.	TRBJ2-1	.	CASRGESREQFF	TGTGCCAGCAGGGGCGAGTCTCGGGAGCAGTTCTTC
TRBV5-5	few	TRBJ2-7	.	CASSLSPGGPYEQYF	TGTGCCAGCAGCTTGTCGCCTGGGGGACCCTACGAGCAGTACTTC
TRBV29-1	many	TRBJ1-3	.	CSVEGNGNTIYF	TGCAGCGTTGAAGGGAATGGAAACACCATATATTTT
TRBV4-3	few	TRBJ1-1	.	CASSQDYGSQAEAFF	TGCGCCAGCAGCCAAGATTACGGGTCGCAGGCTGAAGCTTTCTTT
TRBV6-1	many	TRBJ1-1	TRBD1	CASYGQGPHYTEAFF	TGTGCCAGCTACGGACAGGGGCCGCATTACACTGAAGCTTTCTTT
TRBV20-1	few	TRBJ1-1	TRBD1	CSAPFRDRDAFF	TGCAGTGCTCCCTTCCGGGACAGGGATGCTTTCTTT
TRBV7-2	many	TRBJ1-2	.	CASSLDKYYGYTF	TGTGCCAGCAGCTTGGACAAATACTATGGCTACACCTTC
TRBV20-1	.	TRBJ1-6	.	CSARLSGSPLHF	TGCAGTGCTAGATTGTCGGGCTCACCCCTCCACTTT
TRBV28	.	TRBJ2-3	TRBD2	CASSLPSGITDTQYF	TGTGCCAGCAGTTTGCCTAGCGGGATCACAGATACGCAGTATTTT
TRBV7-8	.	TRBJ1-2	.	CASSLSHYGYTF	TGTGCCAGCAGCTTGAGTCACTATGGCTACACCTTC
TRBV12-3/TRBV12-4	many	TRBJ2-2	.	CASSLDPHNGELFF	TGTGCCAGCAGCTTAGACCCTCACAACGGGGAGCTGTTTTTT